The 17 T cell receptor beta chains listed next were all sequenced from one sample in a study of tumor-infiltrating lymphocytes in oesophageal squamous cell carcinoma. A single record per CDR3 protein comes from TCRdb applying MiXCR to the PCR reads. Of 20,000 to 25,000 distinct CDR3 sequences in the sample, around 34% were seen once. Specimen: esophageal tumor tissue. All receptors come from a female donor with esophageal squamous cell carcinoma.

The rearrangement uses TRBV4-1 and TRBJ2-5; 11 nucleotides align to TRBD1. TRBJ2-1 matches the DNA end more closely, so the J call is doubtful. Germline assignment: CDR1 MGHRA and CDR2 YSYEKL. The CDR3 runs to 20 residues. The CDR3 DNA is TGCGCCAGCAGCCAAGGATTACCGGGACAGGGGGTCCGGGACTACAATGAGCAGTTCTTC. Its translation is CASSQGLPGQGVRDYNEQFF.

This clonotype was observed many times. The chain recombines TRBV7-8 with TRBJ1-5, with D possibly being TRBD1 (5 bases). In germline, CDR1 is SGHVS, CDR2 FQNEAQ. This CDR3 has 12 residues. V lost 4 bases to trimming and J lost 6 bases, with 7 bases between them. CDR3 residues: CASSSRGQPQHF. CDR3 sequence (DNA): TGTGCCAGCAGCTCAAGGGGTCAGCCCCAGCATTTT.

This rearrangement joins TRBV4-1 to TRBJ2-4, with 10 positions matching TRBD1. The J call is uncertain, as TRBJ2-5 better fits the DNA end. Germline CDR1 reads MGHRA; CDR2 reads YSYEKL. The CDR3 has 14 residues. The CDR3 spells CASSLRGQGETQYF. In DNA, the CDR3 is TGCGCCAGCAGCTTAAGGGGACAGGGGGAGACCCAGTACTTC.

The chain joins TRBV28 to TRBJ2-5; possibly TRBD2 for D (6 bases). Germline CDR1 reads MDHEN; CDR2 reads SYDVKM. The CDR3 contains 14 residues. Trimming removed 10 bases at V and 4 bases at J, with 19 bases between. Here the CDR3 DNA reads TGTGCCACCCTTAATCTCGGGGGAGGAGAGACCCAGTACTTC. The encoded protein is CATLNLGGGETQYF. Together with reference TRBV28 and TRBJ2-5, the CDR3 gives the full variable domain: DVKVTQSSRYLVKRTGEKVFLECVQDMDHENMFWYRQDPGLGLRLIYFSYDVKMKEKGDIPEGYSVSREKKERFSLILESASTNQTSMYLCATLNLGGGETQYFGPGTRLLVL.

This clonotype was counted ten times or more. V and J are TRBV6-1 and TRBJ1-1; D unclear. Germline loops: CDR1 MNHNS, CDR2 SASEGT. The CDR3 sequence is 14 residues long. Trimming pared 4 bases from V and 0 bases from J, leaving 9 bases between. The chain's CDR3 is CASSAFLLNTEAFF. For the CDR3, the DNA is TGTGCCAGCAGTGCGTTCTTACTGAACACTGAAGCTTTCTTT.

There are many counts of this clonotype. The chain couples TRBV6-1 to TRBJ2-6; D is unresolved. Germline lookup yields CDR1 MNHNS and CDR2 SASEGT. The V end was cut by 6 bases, the J end by 1 base, with 10 bases between. CDR3 length: 15 residues. CDR3 in DNA: TGTGCCAGCAGGGGTCAATCTTCTGGGGCCAACGTCCTGACTTTC. It translates to CASRGQSSGANVLTF.

This clonotype was detected ten times or more. This chain uses TRBV27 with TRBJ1-1; 7 positions agree with TRBD1. Trimming cost V 6 bases and J 4 bases; bases outside gene matches: 14. The CDR3 totals 16 residues. The germline V gene encodes CDR1 MNHEY and CDR2 SMNVEV (reference sequence). CDR3 in DNA: TGTGCCAGCAGACCTTTATACAGGGGAGCGGTCACTGAAGCTTTCTTT. This encodes CASRPLYRGAVTEAFF.

Notes on this clonotype: Since no conserved phenylalanine or tryptophan closes the CDR3, a read error is the likely cause. It is unclear where the CDR3 begins or ends on the DNA, so no DNA is shown, and the CDR3 is as TCRdb lists it. The rearrangement joins TRBV7-2 to TRBJ2-7; no check of the table's D call, TRBD1, against the DNA was made. Germline assignment: CDR1 SGHTA and CDR2 FQGNSA. The CDR3 spans 16 residues, counting both ends. The chain's CDR3 is CARSLVAGVEGYTFGS.

V gene TRBV6-1 combines with J gene TRBJ2-2; D is possibly TRBD2 (7 bases). Trimming took 7 bases from V and 4 from J, leaving 10 bases between them. CDR1 is MNHNS and CDR2 is SASEGT in the germline V gene. The CDR3 spans 13 residues. The CDR3 sequence is CASKGGGTGELFF. CDR3 bases: TGTGCCAGCAAGGGAGGGGGCACCGGGGAGCTGTTTTTT.

This clonotype came up many times. V usage is TRBV6-6 and J usage is TRBJ2-2; 8 nucleotides match TRBD1. Germline CDR1 MNHNY, CDR2 SVGAGI (reference sequence). The V gene end was trimmed by 0 bases and the J gene end by 2 bases; junction bases not matched to a gene: 14. The CDR3 length is 20 residues. In DNA, the CDR3 is TGTGCCAGCAGTTACTCCTACGCATTCCGACAGGGGCGAAACACCGGGGAGCTGTTTTTT. Translating it yields CASSYSYAFRQGRNTGELFF.

This clonotype is medium-sized. This chain connects TRBV28 to TRBJ2-7; 9 bases are a match to TRBD2. Germline trimming cut 3 bases from V and 4 bases from J; bases unmatched to any gene: 7. The germline V gene encodes CDR1 MDHEN and CDR2 SYDVKM. The CDR3 extends over 15 amino acids. The DNA of the CDR3 is TGTGCCAGCAGTTTTATTAGCGGGAGTAGGTACGAGCAGTACTTC. Protein sequence: CASSFISGSRYEQYF.

The sample holds one count of this clonotype. The chain has TRBV7-2 and TRBJ2-3, with 10 positions matching TRBD2. The DNA end favors TRBJ2-7, so the J call may be wrong. Germline V gene data show CDR1 as SGHTA and CDR2 as FQGNSA. The CDR3 contains 15 residues. CDR3 DNA: TGTGCCAGCAGCTTTTCTAGCGGGGGAGGGCGCGAGCAGTACTTC. Protein sequence: CASSFSSGGGREQYF.

The sample holds many counts of this clonotype. This chain uses TRBV2 with TRBJ2-3; perhaps TRBD2 as D (6 bases). The length of the CDR3 is 16 residues. The V and J ends lost 5 bases and 0 bases respectively, with 15 bases between them. Looked up from germline, CDR1 is SNHLY and CDR2 is FYNNEI. CDR3 nucleotides: TGTGCCAGCAGTCCGACTAGTCGCAGTAGCACAGATACGCAGTATTTT. As protein: CASSPTSRSSTDTQYF.

There are a few counts of this clonotype. This chain uses TRBV19 with TRBJ2-7; 13 nucleotides match TRBD2. With the DNA end fitting TRBJ2-1 better, the J assignment may be wrong. CDR1 LNHDA and CDR2 SQIVND come from the germline V gene (reference sequence). The CDR3 loop spans 14 amino acids. The CDR3 coding sequence is TGTGCCAGTGGTGTCTCGGGACTAGCGGGAGAGCAGTTCTTC. Protein: CASGVSGLAGEQFF.

This clonotype was counted many times. The genes are TRBV10-3 and TRBJ2-7; a weak D match, TRBD2 (6 bases). The CDR3 is made up of 15 amino acids. Between the trimmed V and J ends, which lost 3 bases and 1 base, there was a span of 13 bases. CDR1 is ENHRY and CDR2 is SYGVKD in the germline V gene. This chain's CDR3 is CAISEGPGGSYEQYF. CDR3 nucleotide sequence: TGTGCCATCAGTGAAGGACCCGGGGGTTCCTACGAGCAGTACTTC.

In this sample, this clonotype turned up many times. The chain is built from TRBV6-1 and TRBJ2-2; perhaps TRBD2 as D (5 bases). The CDR3 runs 17 residues. V lost 6 bases and J lost 0, with 17 bases in between. Germline V lookup: CDR1 MNHNS, CDR2 SASEGT. The CDR3 bases are TGTGCCAGCAGGCCCCAAGCGGTAGGGCCGAACACCGGGGAGCTGTTTTTT. As protein: CASRPQAVGPNTGELFF.

This clonotype has a handful of counts. The rearrangement joins TRBV18 to TRBJ2-1; D gene ambiguous. Matching the DNA end better, TRBJ2-7 makes the J call doubtful. The length of the CDR3 is 16 residues. In germline, CDR1 is KGHSH, CDR2 LQKENI. This CDR3 is CASSPPDSPRSYEQYF. In DNA form, the CDR3 reads TGTGCCAGCTCACCACCGGATAGTCCCCGCTCCTACGAGCAGTACTTC.